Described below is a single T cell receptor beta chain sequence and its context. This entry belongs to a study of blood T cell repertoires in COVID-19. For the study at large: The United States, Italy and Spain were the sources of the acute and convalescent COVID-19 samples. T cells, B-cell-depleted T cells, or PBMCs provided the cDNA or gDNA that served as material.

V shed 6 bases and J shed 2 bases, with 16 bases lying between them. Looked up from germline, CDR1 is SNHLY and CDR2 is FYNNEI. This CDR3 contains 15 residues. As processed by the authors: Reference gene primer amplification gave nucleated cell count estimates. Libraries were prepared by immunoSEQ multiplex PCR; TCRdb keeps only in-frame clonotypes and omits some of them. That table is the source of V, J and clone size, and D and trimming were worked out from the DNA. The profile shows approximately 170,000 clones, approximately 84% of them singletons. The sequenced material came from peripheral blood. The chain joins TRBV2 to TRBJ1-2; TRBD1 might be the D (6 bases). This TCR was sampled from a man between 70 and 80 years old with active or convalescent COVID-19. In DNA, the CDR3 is TGTGCCAGCAGGGGGAAACAGGGTGGGAACTATGGCTACACCTTC. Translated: CASRGKQGGNYGYTF.